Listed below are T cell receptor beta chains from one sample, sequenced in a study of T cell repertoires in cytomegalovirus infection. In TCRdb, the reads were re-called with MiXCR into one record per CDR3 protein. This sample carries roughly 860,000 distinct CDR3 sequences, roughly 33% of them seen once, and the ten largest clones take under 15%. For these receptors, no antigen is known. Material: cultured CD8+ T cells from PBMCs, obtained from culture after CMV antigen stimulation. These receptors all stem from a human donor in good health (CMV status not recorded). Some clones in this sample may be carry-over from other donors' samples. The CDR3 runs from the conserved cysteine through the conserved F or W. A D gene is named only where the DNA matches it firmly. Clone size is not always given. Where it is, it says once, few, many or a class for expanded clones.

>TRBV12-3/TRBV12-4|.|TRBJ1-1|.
TGTGCCAGCAGCCTGACAGGATATGGGGACACTGAAGCTTTCTTT
CASSLTGYGDTEAFF
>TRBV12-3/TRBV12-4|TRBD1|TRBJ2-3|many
TGTGCCAGCAGTGACATCGACAGGGGAGATTCGGCAGATACGCAGTATTTT
CASSDIDRGDSADTQYF
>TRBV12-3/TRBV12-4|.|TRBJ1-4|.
TGTGCCAGCAGTTCAACAGGGAGCCATAATGAAAAACTGTTTTTT
CASSSTGSHNEKLFF
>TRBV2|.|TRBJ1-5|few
TGTGCCAGCAGTGAAGAACCCAGGGAATTCAATCAGCCCCAGCATTTT
CASSEEPREFNQPQHF
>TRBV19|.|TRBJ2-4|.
TGTGCCAGTAGTATCGGAGGCAAAAACATTCAGTACTTC
CASSIGGKNIQYF
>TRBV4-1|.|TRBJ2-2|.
TGCGCCAGCAGCCAAGTTCCGGGGCCGGCCGGGGAGCTGTTTTTT
CASSQVPGPAGELFF
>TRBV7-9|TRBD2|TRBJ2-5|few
TGTGCCAGCAGCATAGCTAGCGGCTTTTATCCAGAGACCCAGTACTTC
CASSIASGFYPETQYF
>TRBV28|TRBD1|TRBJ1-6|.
TGTGCCAGCAGTTCGCAGGGGGGGCGGTATGGGTCAACCCTCCACTTT
CASSSQGGRYGSTLHF
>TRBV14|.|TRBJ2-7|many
TGCGCCAGCAGCCAGTCGGGCTACGAGCAGTACTTC
CASSQSGYEQYF
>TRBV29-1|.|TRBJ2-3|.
TGCAGCGTTGAACAGGGGAGCACAGATACGCAGTATTTT
CSVEQGSTDTQYF
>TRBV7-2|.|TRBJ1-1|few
TGTGCCAGCAGCTTAAACCGGGGATACACTGAAGCTTTCTTT
CASSLNRGYTEAFF
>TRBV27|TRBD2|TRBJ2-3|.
TGTGCCAGCAGTCCCGACAGGGTTCTAGCGGGGGGGCCCACAGATACGCAGTATTTT
CASSPDRVLAGGPTDTQYF
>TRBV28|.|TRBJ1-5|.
TGTGCCAGCAGTTTATATGAGTATAGCAATCAGCCCCAGCATTTT
CASSLYEYSNQPQHF
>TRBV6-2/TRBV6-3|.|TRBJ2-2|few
TGTGCCAGCAGTTACTCGAGGACAGAGGCGAACACCGGGGAGCTGTTTTTT
CASSYSRTEANTGELFF
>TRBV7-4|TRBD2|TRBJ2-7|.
TGTGCCAGCAGCCTACGGGGGGGGTGCGACGAGCAGTACTTC
CASSLRGGCDEQYF
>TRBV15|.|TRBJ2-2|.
TGTGCCACCAGCAGAGAGGGCTCGTGGACCGGGGAGCTGTTTTTT
CATSREGSWTGELFF
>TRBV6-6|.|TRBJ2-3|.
TGTGCCAGCAGCACAGGGAAGGATACGCAGTATTTT
CASSTGKDTQYF
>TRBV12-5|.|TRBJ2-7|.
TGTGCTAGTGGTTTGGCCTCGGGGCAGGTGAAACTCGAGCAGTACTTC
CASGLASGQVKLEQYF
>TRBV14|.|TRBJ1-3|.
TGTGCCAGCAGGCCTCCCGGTAGAGGAAACACCATATATTTT
CASRPPGRGNTIYF
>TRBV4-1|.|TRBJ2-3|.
TGCGCCAGCAGCCATTACATGACAGATACGCAGTATTTT
CASSHYMTDTQYF
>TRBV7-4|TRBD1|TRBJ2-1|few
TGTGCCAGCAGCTTAGCATTGCGACAGGGGAACGACAATGAGCAGTTCTTC
CASSLALRQGNDNEQFF
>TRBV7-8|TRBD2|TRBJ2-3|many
TGTGCCAGCAGCCCCCCCCCACATCTAGCGGGGGGGCCGGCAGATACGCAGTATTTT
CASSPPPHLAGGPADTQYF
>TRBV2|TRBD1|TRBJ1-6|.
TGTGCCACCCTGACAGGGGTAAATTCACCCCTCCACTTT
CATLTGVNSPLHF
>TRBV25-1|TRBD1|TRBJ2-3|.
TGTGCCAGCAGTGAGGGACAGGATAGCACAGATACGCAGTATTTT
CASSEGQDSTDTQYF
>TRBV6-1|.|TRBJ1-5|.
TGTGCCAGCACACGATCGGCCGGGGGGAGGGGCAATCAGCCCCAGCATTTT
CASTRSAGGRGNQPQHF
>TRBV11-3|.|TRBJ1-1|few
TGTGCCAGCAGCTTCTACAGGAATTTCCTTGAAGCTTTCTTT
CASSFYRNFLEAFF
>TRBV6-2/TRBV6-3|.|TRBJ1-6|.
TGTGCCAGCAGTTACTCAGAAAACGGCTATAATTCACCCCTCCACTTT
CASSYSENGYNSPLHF
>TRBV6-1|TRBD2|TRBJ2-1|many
TGTGCCAGCAGTGAAGAAGGAGCGGGGGGATACAATGAGCAGTTCTTC
CASSEEGAGGYNEQFF